This T cell receptor beta chain was sequenced during a study of blood T cell repertoires in COVID-19. Study in general: From T cells, B-cell-depleted T cells, or PBMCs came the material, which was cDNA or gDNA.

This CDR3 has 13 residues. Germline CDR1 reads SGHRS; CDR2 reads YFSETQ. The trim removed 4 bases at V and 6 bases at J, leaving 7 bases unmatched. Data came from immunoSEQ multiplex PCR; TCRdb stores just in-frame clones and leaves some out. Among roughly 70,000 clones listed, roughly 91% were seen once. This clonotype originated in a man aged 45-65 years with COVID-19, enrolled during active disease. This chain connects TRBV5-1 to TRBJ2-7, with TRBD1 matching over 7 bases. Sequences were obtained from peripheral blood. Here the CDR3 DNA reads TGCGCCAGCAGCCTACAGACAGGGAGCGAGCAGTACTTC. Translation gives CASSLQTGSEQYF. Looking up the rest from reference TRBV5-1 and TRBJ2-7 gives the full variable domain: KAGVTQTPRYLIKTRGQQVTLSCSPISGHRSVSWYQQTPGQGLQFLFEYFSETQRNKGNFPGRFSGRQFSNSRSEMNVSTLELGDSALYLCASSLQTGSEQYFGPGTRLTVT.